A single sample gave rise to the 5 T cell receptor beta chains below, sequenced in a study of tumor-infiltrating lymphocytes in primary liver carcinoma. Starting material of 500 to 600 ng total RNA yielded TCR beta cDNA via a constant-region primer. Sequencing libraries for TCR beta derived from three nested multiplex PCR rounds that used slightly modified ARM-PCR. With TRBV1-TRBV30 forward primers and a C-beta reverse primer, the first two PCR rounds were run for nine to eleven cycles each. A single record per CDR3 protein comes from TCRdb applying MiXCR to the multiplex PCR reads. The table lists 80,000 or so distinct CDR3 sequences, about two thirds of them singletons. It was from around 18-30 mg of unsorted bulk tissue that RNA and DNA were co-extracted. Specimen: liver tumor tissue from sampling region 4. The sample's subset: tumor region T4, right-lateral pole. All receptors derive from a woman in her sixties or seventies with primary liver carcinoma and hepatitis B virus infection.

By frequency in the sample, this clonotype is medium-sized. V usage is TRBV11-2 and J usage is TRBJ2-3; TRBD1 matches 8 bases. Germline V gives CDR1 SGHAT, CDR2 FQNNGV. J lost 6 bases, V lost 8 bases, and 13 bases had no gene match. This CDR3 has 15 residues. This CDR3 is CASRPGSGGRDTQYF. DNA for the CDR3: TGTGCCAGCCGGCCGGGGTCAGGGGGCAGGGATACGCAGTATTTT.

Notes on this clonotype: An end of the junction does not agree with germline; a read error may underlie this. CDR3 DNA sequence: TGCAGCGTTTGGGGCGGGAGGGCCGTCAATGGGCAGTTCTTC. It encodes CSVWGGRAVNGQFF. The gene calls are TRBV29-1 and TRBJ2-1, with TRBD2 matching 9 bases. CDR3 length equals 14 residues. Germline CDR1 is SQVTM and CDR2 is ANQGSEA.

This clonotype was seen a few times. The CDR3 ends on some other residue instead of the conserved phenylalanine or tryptophan, so this is likely a read error. The chain carries TRBV29-1 and TRBJ2-1, with D perhaps given as TRBD1 or TRBD2 (5 bases each). Per the germline V gene, CDR1 is SQVTM and CDR2 is ANQGSEA. This CDR3 region has 14 residues. CDR3: CSVDLEGRGNEQFS. The CDR3 DNA reads TGTAGCGTTGACCTGGAAGGTAGGGGAAACGAGCAGTTCTCC.

About this clonotype itself: A much larger clone lies one base from this, so it may be a read error. The chain is built from TRBV28 and TRBJ2-3; D tentatively reads TRBD1 or TRBD2 (5 bases each). Germline V CDR1 and CDR2: MDHEN, SYDVKM. V was shortened by 6 bases and J by 9 bases, with 13 bases between the two germline ends. The length of the CDR3 is 12 residues. This CDR3 reads CASRHRWRTQYF. Written as DNA, the CDR3 is TGTGCCAGCAGACACAGGTGGAGGACGCAGTATTTT. Complete variable domain (other parts from reference TRBV28 and TRBJ2-3): DVKVTQSSRYLVKRTGEKVFLECVQDMDHENMFWYRQDPGLGLRLIYFSYDVKMKEKGDIPEGYSVSREKKERFSLILESASTNQTSMYLCASRHRWRTQYFGPGTRLTVL.

Ten or more counts support this clonotype. V gene TRBV28 combines with J gene TRBJ2-4; possible D gene TRBD1, 6 bases. Germline V gene lookup returns CDR1 MDHEN and CDR2 SYDVKM. The CDR3 sequence is 19 residues long. V dropped 6 bases and J dropped 0 bases, with 24 bases sitting between them. The CDR3, as DNA: TGTGCCAGCAGAGACCCCCCGGGACAAACAAGCCTAGCCAAAAACATTCAGTACTTC. Translated, it gives CASRDPPGQTSLAKNIQYF. The variable domain in full, with the rest retrieved from reference TRBV28 and TRBJ2-4, is DVKVTQSSRYLVKRTGEKVFLECVQDMDHENMFWYRQDPGLGLRLIYFSYDVKMKEKGDIPEGYSVSREKKERFSLILESASTNQTSMYLCASRDPPGQTSLAKNIQYFGAGTRLSVL.